This is a list of T cell receptor beta chains from one sample in a study of shared clonotypes between healthy human individuals. The repertoire was sequenced with immunoSEQ multiplex PCR; TCRdb's copy has only in-frame clones and lacks some. Found here are just over 2,000,000 clones, about 95% of them singletons; the top ten hold roughly 1%. Sample: naive CD8+ T cells sorted from blood. The source of these receptors is a man aged 18 to 29 in good health. Each CDR3 is given with its conserved first and last residue. The D gene is left open where the match is weak. The size field is filled for only some rows; it gives once, few, many or a size class.

cdr3_aa: CASSLAWGGSEQFF
cdr3_nt: TGTGCCAGCAGCTTAGCGTGGGGTGGGAGTGAGCAGTTCTTC
clone_size: -
d_call: -
v_call: TRBV7-9
j_call: TRBJ2-1

cdr3_aa: CASSDFTDTQYF
cdr3_nt: TGTGCCAGCAGCGATTTCACAGATACGCAGTATTTT
clone_size: few
d_call: -
v_call: TRBV9
j_call: TRBJ2-3

cdr3_aa: CASSLADIYVTGELFF
cdr3_nt: TGCGCCAGCAGCTTGGCTGATATTTACGTCACCGGGGAGCTGTTTTTT
clone_size: -
d_call: -
v_call: TRBV5-1
j_call: TRBJ2-2

cdr3_aa: CSVEDRTGYNEQFF
cdr3_nt: TGCAGCGTTGAAGATCGGACAGGGTACAATGAGCAGTTCTTC
clone_size: -
d_call: TRBD1
v_call: TRBV29-1
j_call: TRBJ2-1

cdr3_aa: CASSYRGFQPQHF
cdr3_nt: TGTGCCAGCAGCTACAGGGGGTTTCAGCCCCAGCATTTT
clone_size: -
d_call: TRBD1
v_call: TRBV28
j_call: TRBJ1-5

cdr3_aa: CSVYEGGKTGELFF
cdr3_nt: TGCAGCGTTTATGAGGGAGGAAAAACCGGGGAGCTGTTTTTT
clone_size: many
d_call: -
v_call: TRBV29-1
j_call: TRBJ2-2

cdr3_aa: CASSLRDSQPQHF
cdr3_nt: TGTGCCAGCAGCTTGAGGGATAGTCAGCCCCAGCATTTT
clone_size: -
d_call: -
v_call: TRBV7-9
j_call: TRBJ1-5

cdr3_aa: CAISELALDRSYNEQFF
cdr3_nt: TGTGCCATCAGTGAGTTGGCCCTAGACCGCTCCTACAATGAGCAGTTCTTC
clone_size: once
d_call: -
v_call: TRBV10-3
j_call: TRBJ2-1

cdr3_aa: CASSPPGMALSGANVLTF
cdr3_nt: TGTGCCAGCAGCCCCCCAGGGATGGCCCTATCTGGGGCCAACGTCCTGACTTTC
clone_size: -
d_call: -
v_call: TRBV7-8
j_call: TRBJ2-6

cdr3_aa: CASSSRDSGIGTDTQYF
cdr3_nt: TGTGCCAGCAGCTCCCGTGATAGCGGGATTGGGACAGATACGCAGTATTTT
clone_size: -
d_call: TRBD2
v_call: TRBV7-2
j_call: TRBJ2-3

cdr3_aa: CASSHRRERGELFF
cdr3_nt: TGTGCCAGCAGCCATAGGCGGGAGCGCGGGGAGCTGTTTTTT
clone_size: few
d_call: TRBD2
v_call: TRBV5-6
j_call: TRBJ2-2

cdr3_aa: CASSYTPGDGNTIYF
cdr3_nt: TGTGCCAGCAGTTACACCCCAGGGGATGGAAACACCATATATTTT
clone_size: -
d_call: -
v_call: TRBV6-5
j_call: TRBJ1-3

cdr3_aa: CASSFGRGLYEQYF
cdr3_nt: TGTGCCAGTAGTTTTGGCAGGGGTTTGTACGAGCAGTACTTC
clone_size: -
d_call: -
v_call: TRBV19
j_call: TRBJ2-7

cdr3_aa: CASSPRDFYNEQFF
cdr3_nt: TGTGCCAGCAGTCCACGGGACTTTTACAATGAGCAGTTCTTC
clone_size: -
d_call: -
v_call: TRBV28
j_call: TRBJ2-1

cdr3_aa: CASKWGGQGTYEQYF
cdr3_nt: TGTGCCAGCAAGTGGGGAGGACAGGGGACTTACGAGCAGTACTTC
clone_size: -
d_call: TRBD1
v_call: TRBV2
j_call: TRBJ2-7

cdr3_aa: CASSPWDNSYEQYF
cdr3_nt: TGTGCCAGCAGCCCCTGGGACAACTCCTACGAGCAGTACTTC
clone_size: few
d_call: -
v_call: TRBV7-9
j_call: TRBJ2-7

cdr3_aa: CASSPSGLAGNTGELFF
cdr3_nt: TGTGCCAGCAGCCCTTCCGGACTAGCGGGGAATACCGGGGAGCTGTTTTTT
clone_size: -
d_call: TRBD2
v_call: TRBV7-9
j_call: TRBJ2-2

cdr3_aa: CASSQDLTGSHGYTF
cdr3_nt: TGTGCCAGCAGCCAAGATCTTACGGGCAGTCATGGCTACACCTTC
clone_size: -
d_call: -
v_call: TRBV14
j_call: TRBJ1-2

cdr3_aa: CASNQEDRSDQPQHF
cdr3_nt: TGCGCCAGCAACCAAGAGGACAGGAGCGATCAGCCCCAGCATTTT
clone_size: -
d_call: TRBD1
v_call: TRBV4-1
j_call: TRBJ1-5

cdr3_aa: CASSQEGQETQYF
cdr3_nt: TGTGCCAGCAGCCAAGAGGGGCAAGAGACCCAGTACTTC
clone_size: -
d_call: -
v_call: TRBV4-2
j_call: TRBJ2-5

cdr3_aa: CASSYSGGEYYEQYF
cdr3_nt: TGTGCCAGCAGTTACTCGGGCGGGGAATACTACGAGCAGTACTTC
clone_size: -
d_call: -
v_call: TRBV6-6
j_call: TRBJ2-7

cdr3_aa: CASSLLGVEKLFF
cdr3_nt: TGTGCCAGCAGCTTGTTAGGGGTGGAAAAACTGTTTTTT
clone_size: -
d_call: -
v_call: TRBV5-6
j_call: TRBJ1-4

cdr3_aa: CASSLYSNTEAFF
cdr3_nt: TGTGCCAGCAGCCTCTATTCGAACACTGAAGCTTTCTTT
clone_size: -
d_call: -
v_call: TRBV7-9
j_call: TRBJ1-1

cdr3_aa: CASSQGGGNTIYF
cdr3_nt: TGTGCCAGCAGCCAAGGAGGGGGAAACACCATATATTTT
clone_size: -
d_call: -
v_call: TRBV4-2
j_call: TRBJ1-3

cdr3_aa: CASSYRGSYEQYF
cdr3_nt: TGTGCCAGCAGTTACAGGGGGTCCTACGAGCAGTACTTC
clone_size: -
d_call: -
v_call: TRBV6-5
j_call: TRBJ2-7

cdr3_aa: CASSQDRGTGNTIYF
cdr3_nt: TGCGCCAGCAGCCAAGATAGGGGTACTGGAAACACCATATATTTT
clone_size: -
d_call: -
v_call: TRBV4-1
j_call: TRBJ1-3

cdr3_aa: CASRSSGEGTGELFF
cdr3_nt: TGTGCCAGCAGGTCTAGCGGGGAGGGGACCGGGGAGCTGTTTTTT
clone_size: -
d_call: TRBD2
v_call: TRBV27
j_call: TRBJ2-2

cdr3_aa: CASRDRDLSQPQHF
cdr3_nt: TGCGCCAGCAGGGACAGGGATTTGAGTCAGCCCCAGCATTTT
clone_size: -
d_call: TRBD1
v_call: TRBV10-2
j_call: TRBJ1-5

cdr3_aa: CASSLSSGSLYEQYF
cdr3_nt: TGTGCCAGCAGCCTCTCTAGCGGGAGCCTCTACGAGCAGTACTTC
clone_size: -
d_call: TRBD2
v_call: TRBV7-9
j_call: TRBJ2-7

cdr3_aa: CASSLGLAGGSSYNEQFF
cdr3_nt: TGTGCCAGCAGTTTAGGGCTAGCGGGGGGCAGCTCCTACAATGAGCAGTTCTTC
clone_size: once
d_call: TRBD2
v_call: TRBV28
j_call: TRBJ2-1

cdr3_aa: CASSQAGTGPSGANVLTF
cdr3_nt: TGCGCCAGCAGCCAAGCCGGGACAGGGCCTTCTGGGGCCAACGTCCTGACTTTC
clone_size: -
d_call: TRBD1
v_call: TRBV4-3
j_call: TRBJ2-6

cdr3_aa: CASSQVPPTEAFF
cdr3_nt: TGCGCCAGCAGCCAAGTTCCCCCCACTGAAGCTTTCTTT
clone_size: -
d_call: -
v_call: TRBV4-1
j_call: TRBJ1-1

cdr3_aa: CASSQEQGGGVTDTQYF
cdr3_nt: TGCGCCAGCAGCCAAGAGCAGGGCGGGGGGGTAACAGATACGCAGTATTTT
clone_size: -
d_call: TRBD2
v_call: TRBV4-1
j_call: TRBJ2-3

cdr3_aa: CATGKAYNEQFF
cdr3_nt: TGTGCCACTGGGAAAGCCTACAATGAGCAGTTCTTC
clone_size: once
d_call: -
v_call: TRBV19
j_call: TRBJ2-1

cdr3_aa: CASSPGQGTYNEQFF
cdr3_nt: TGTGCCAGCAGCCCAGGGCAGGGCACTTACAATGAGCAGTTCTTC
clone_size: -
d_call: -
v_call: TRBV6-4
j_call: TRBJ2-1

cdr3_aa: CASSLAGPGNEQYF
cdr3_nt: TGTGCCAGCAGCTTAGCAGGCCCTGGGAACGAGCAGTACTTC
clone_size: -
d_call: -
v_call: TRBV13
j_call: TRBJ2-7

cdr3_aa: CASSPGGGGPYGYTF
cdr3_nt: TGTGCCAGCAGCCCCGGCGGAGGAGGCCCATATGGCTACACCTTC
clone_size: -
d_call: -
v_call: TRBV11-2
j_call: TRBJ1-2

cdr3_aa: CASSSSQGTNYEQYF
cdr3_nt: TGTGCCAGCAGCTCTAGTCAGGGGACGAACTACGAGCAGTACTTC
clone_size: -
d_call: -
v_call: TRBV13
j_call: TRBJ2-7

cdr3_aa: CASREGQGRGNEQFF
cdr3_nt: TGTGCCAGCAGGGAGGGACAGGGAAGGGGCAATGAGCAGTTCTTC
clone_size: -
d_call: TRBD1
v_call: TRBV5-4
j_call: TRBJ2-1

cdr3_aa: CAWSVGGSTEAFF
cdr3_nt: TGTGCCTGGAGTGTTGGGGGATCCACTGAAGCCTTCTTT
clone_size: -
d_call: -
v_call: TRBV30
j_call: TRBJ1-1

cdr3_aa: CASSVGTNTEAFF
cdr3_nt: TGTGCCAGCAGCGTGGGGACCAACACTGAAGCTTTCTTT
clone_size: -
d_call: -
v_call: TRBV9
j_call: TRBJ1-1